This entry lists 5 T cell receptor beta chains sequenced from one sample in a study of T cells in Graves' hyperthyroidism and ophthalmopathy. Amplification yielded TCR beta CDR3 regions, with RNA transcripts as the source. The HTBI primer set served for first-round RT-PCR of the TCR CDR3. TCRdb redid the calling of the multiplex PCR reads with MiXCR, one entry per CDR3 protein. The table lists some 500,000 distinct CDR3 sequences, approximately 14% of them singletons. The sequencing sample was made of blood. The receptors stem from a woman between 18 and 29 years old with Graves' hyperthyroidism.

Only a few counts were recorded for this clonotype. This rearrangement joins TRBV7-9 to TRBJ2-5; no clear D gene. V lost 5 bases, J lost 5 bases, and 6 bases lay in between. This CDR3 has 11 amino acids. The germline V gene has CDR1 SEHNR and CDR2 FQNEAQ (reference sequence). CDR3 residues: CASSPIETQYF. In DNA form, the CDR3 reads TGTGCCAGCAGCCCAATCGAGACCCAGTACTTC.

Comment on this clonotype: A read error may be the cause here, since a much bigger clone is one base away. This sequence joins TRBV18 and TRBJ2-5; either TRBD1 or TRBD2 may supply D (5 bases each). Germline values: CDR1 KGHSH, CDR2 LQKENI. The CDR3 is 15 residues long. The CDR3 here is CANSRGEDRQETQYF. The CDR3 DNA follows: TGTGCCAACTCACGAGGGGAAGATCGTCAAGAGACCCAGTACTTC. Together with reference TRBV18 and TRBJ2-5, the CDR3 gives the full variable domain: NAGVMQNPRHLVRRRGQEARLRCSPMKGHSHVYWYRQLPEEGLKFMVYLQKENIIDESGMPKERFSAEFPKEGPSILRIQQVVRGDSAAYFCANSRGEDRQETQYFGPGTRLLVL.

V usage is TRBV6-2 or TRBV6-3 and J usage is TRBJ2-1; the D is unclear. V shed 7 bases and J shed 6 bases, with 13 bases lying between them. The germline gives CDR1 MNHEY, CDR2 SVGEGT. The CDR3 totals 13 residues. CDR3 sequence reads: CASTPPSRNEQFF. The CDR3 nucleotides read TGTGCCAGCACCCCACCCAGCCGCAATGAGCAGTTCTTC.

This clonotype was counted only a few times. V and J are TRBV7-6 and TRBJ2-1; D is unclear. This CDR3 has 15 residues. Per germline, CDR1 SGHVS and CDR2 FNYEAQ. The V end was cut by 3 bases, the J end by 3 bases, with 12 bases between. CDR3 nucleotide sequence: TGTGCCAGCAGCTTTATGATAAGAGGCTACAATGAGCAGTTCTTC. This codes for CASSFMIRGYNEQFF.

In its sample, this clonotype was seen many times. V and J are TRBV7-9 and TRBJ2-1; 7 nucleotides agree with TRBD2. Germline loops: CDR1 SEHNR, CDR2 FQNEAQ (reference sequence). V lost 0 bases to trimming and J lost 1 base; unmatched junction nucleotides: 3. This CDR3 has 16 residues. CDR3 in amino acids: CASSLAGGLSYNEQFF. CDR3 DNA sequence: TGTGCCAGCAGCTTAGCGGGAGGGTTGTCCTACAATGAGCAGTTCTTC.